The rows below give T cell receptor beta chains drawn from one sample of a study of blood T cell repertoires in COVID-19. Assay used: immunoSEQ multiplex PCR; TCRdb lists only in-frame clones, some missing. The sample holds 310,000 or so clones, roughly 87% seen once. The sample comprised PBMCs or T cells enriched from blood (not recorded which). Receptors were obtained from a woman aged 18 to 35 who had recovered from COVID-19. Both conserved end residues are trimmed from each CDR3. Rows may omit the clone size; those that give it use once, few, many or a size class.

J gene | V gene | CDR3 length | clone size | CDR3 protein
TRBJ1-1 | TRBV7-3 | 12 | - | ASSLTGATSEAF
TRBJ2-7 | TRBV2 | 10 | - | ASSQKGYEQY
TRBJ1-4 | TRBV4-3 | 11 | - | ASSVSIREKLF
TRBJ1-6 | TRBV5-5 | 16 | - | ASSLGQGAQSYNSPLH
TRBJ1-2 | TRBV5-1 | 13 | - | ASSPDRTGAYGYT
TRBJ2-7 | TRBV5-4 | 12 | - | ASSHDRGFYEQY
TRBJ2-7 | TRBV28 | 13 | - | ASSPGGQGAVEQY
TRBJ1-4 | TRBV7-9 | 14 | - | ASSFRSGQGGEKLF
TRBJ2-7 | TRBV7-2 | 14 | - | ASSLARLAGASEQY
TRBJ2-7 | TRBV6-4 | 14 | few | ASSDSIGSGFYEQY
TRBJ2-1 | TRBV7-8 | 14 | - | ASSSLAGGAGNEQF
TRBJ1-2 | TRBV3-1/TRBV3-2 | 10 | - | ASADTGGGYT
TRBJ2-2 | TRBV7-2 | 14 | - | ASSSPGGGGGRELF
TRBJ2-5 | TRBV23-1 | 19 | - | ASSQSVVGYFPEAESETQY
TRBJ2-7 | TRBV19 | 14 | - | ASSIGTGTGYNEQY
TRBJ1-1 | TRBV6-1 | 13 | - | ASREQGITNTEAF
TRBJ2-1 | TRBV28 | 13 | - | ASAPALGGGYEQF
TRBJ1-2 | TRBV27 | 13 | - | ASGSGGELGYGYT
TRBJ2-7 | TRBV5-1 | 13 | - | ASSLAPGYSYEQY
TRBJ1-1 | TRBV5-4 | 14 | once | ASSRTAGGMNTEAF
TRBJ2-7 | TRBV7-2 | 11 | few | ASSLAPRYEQY
TRBJ2-7 | TRBV6-2/TRBV6-3 | 15 | - | ASSPRSGLASSYEQY
TRBJ1-2 | TRBV10-1 | 10 | - | ASRKPGDGYT
TRBJ1-1 | TRBV6-4 | 11 | - | ASSAEGGTEAF
TRBJ1-1 | TRBV18 | 10 | - | ASSLLGQEAF
TRBJ1-5 | TRBV27 | 15 | few | ASSLWTTGGISQPQH
TRBJ1-4 | TRBV9 | 11 | - | ASGEGLDEKLF
TRBJ2-1 | TRBV6-2/TRBV6-3 | 14 | once | ASSFRASGIYNEQF
TRBJ2-1 | TRBV13 | 13 | - | ASSFGQGGLNEQF
TRBJ1-3 | TRBV6-5 | 13 | - | ASSRQSLSGNTIY
TRBJ2-7 | TRBV7-2 | 11 | - | ASSLWQRYEQY
TRBJ2-7 | TRBV5-5 | 14 | - | ASSPIQGVRSYEQY
TRBJ1-2 | TRBV2 | 11 | - | ASSEGGGSGYT
TRBJ2-7 | TRBV5-5 | 14 | - | ASSLGPGLSSYEQY
TRBJ1-1 | TRBV27 | 10 | - | ASSFTGAEAF
TRBJ1-2 | TRBV7-9 | 14 | once | ASSKEDREANYGYT
TRBJ2-1 | TRBV7-2 | 14 | once | ASSLELWRGAYEQF
TRBJ1-4 | TRBV12-3/TRBV12-4 | 10 | - | ASSFGYEKLF
TRBJ2-3 | TRBV15 | 13 | - | ATSRTSGGADTQY
TRBJ1-2 | TRBV11-2 | 12 | - | ASSEGAGGYGYT
TRBJ2-3 | TRBV7-3 | 17 | - | ASSSSLSGAGGIADTQY